The rows below give T cell receptor beta chains drawn from one sample of a study of Graves' ophthalmopathy and Graves' hyperthyroidism. TCRdb reanalysed the multiplex PCR reads using MiXCR and keeps one entry per CDR3 protein. The sample lists approximately 410,000 distinct CDR3 sequences, 15% occurring once. Sample: peripheral blood. Source of these receptors: a woman between 18 and 29 years old with stable Graves' hyperthyroidism. The CDR3 runs from the conserved cysteine through the conserved F or W. The D gene is left open where the match is weak. Some rows have no size entry. The others give once, few or many, or a class for an expanded clone.

V: TRBV10-3
size: many
D: TRBD1
J: TRBJ1-1
CDR3: CAISDPTLTGAKNTEAFF
DNA: TGTGCCATCAGTGATCCTACCTTGACAGGGGCCAAGAACACTGAAGCTTTCTTT

V: TRBV29-1
size: many
D: .
J: TRBJ2-6
CDR3: CSVDEGSSGANVLTF
DNA: TGCAGCGTTGATGAGGGCTCCTCTGGGGCCAACGTCCTGACTTTC

V: TRBV6-5
size: few
D: .
J: TRBJ2-7
CDR3: CASSYSIRSYEQYF
DNA: TGTGCCAGCAGTTACTCGATCAGGAGCTACGAGCAGTACTTC

V: TRBV25-1
size: many
D: TRBD1
J: TRBJ1-2
CDR3: CASSVQGAWGYTF
DNA: TGTGCCAGCAGTGTCCAGGGGGCTTGGGGCTACACCTTC

V: TRBV6-7
size: .
D: .
J: TRBJ1-2
CDR3: CASSYSGQSGGYTF
DNA: TGTGCCAGCAGTTACTCCGGACAGTCCGGCGGCTACACCTTC

V: TRBV20-1
size: many
D: .
J: TRBJ2-7
CDR3: CSARRQGLDEQYF
DNA: TGCAGTGCTAGACGACAGGGACTCGACGAGCAGTACTTC

V: TRBV20-1
size: many
D: .
J: TRBJ1-2
CDR3: CSARQVGNNYGYTF
DNA: TGCAGTGCTAGACAAGTGGGAAACAACTATGGCTACACCTTC

V: TRBV11-2
size: many
D: .
J: TRBJ1-1
CDR3: CASSMDRVAEAFF
DNA: TGTGCCAGCAGTATGGATAGGGTGGCTGAAGCTTTCTTT

V: TRBV13
size: many
D: TRBD2
J: TRBJ2-3
CDR3: CASSLFVRGGTDTQYF
DNA: TGTGCCAGCAGCTTATTTGTGCGGGGGGGCACAGATACGCAGTATTTT

V: TRBV6-2/TRBV6-3
size: many
D: .
J: TRBJ2-5
CDR3: CASSYSRLEVETQYF
DNA: TGTGCCAGCAGTTACTCTCGACTGGAGGTAGAGACCCAGTACTTC

V: TRBV9
size: .
D: .
J: TRBJ1-2
CDR3: CASSVEDSYYGYTF
DNA: TGTGCCAGCAGCGTAGAAGACAGCTACTATGGCTACACCTTC

V: TRBV6-5
size: many
D: .
J: TRBJ1-1
CDR3: CASTRIGGTEAFF
DNA: TGTGCCAGCACCCGAATAGGAGGGACTGAAGCTTTCTTT

V: TRBV29-1
size: many
D: .
J: TRBJ1-2
CDR3: CSVEDSTVYGYTF
DNA: TGCAGCGTTGAAGATTCGACAGTCTATGGCTACACCTTC

V: TRBV20-1
size: many
D: TRBD2
J: TRBJ2-5
CDR3: CSARGVLAGGHQETQYF
DNA: TGCAGTGCTAGAGGGGTACTAGCGGGGGGCCACCAAGAGACCCAGTACTTC

V: TRBV4-1
size: .
D: .
J: TRBJ1-1
CDR3: CASSQGRKLNTEAFF
DNA: TGCGCCAGCAGCCAAGGGCGCAAGTTGAACACTGAAGCTTTCTTT

V: TRBV7-8
size: many
D: .
J: TRBJ2-5
CDR3: CASSSKVDTTQYF
DNA: TGTGCCAGCAGTTCGAAGGTGGATACAACCCAGTACTTC

V: TRBV2
size: many
D: .
J: TRBJ1-1
CDR3: CASRGTVAEAFF
DNA: TGTGCCAGCAGGGGGACGGTCGCCGAAGCTTTCTTT

V: TRBV20-1
size: .
D: .
J: TRBJ1-1
CDR3: CSASLRDTEAFF
DNA: TGCAGTGCTAGCCTCAGGGACACTGAAGCTTTCTTT

V: TRBV20-1
size: many
D: TRBD1
J: TRBJ1-1
CDR3: CSATPGGTGFHGGTEAFF
DNA: TGCAGTGCTACTCCCGGAGGGACAGGGTTCCATGGGGGCACTGAAGCTTTCTTT

V: TRBV2
size: many
D: .
J: TRBJ1-5
CDR3: CASQDTGRGQGQPQHF
DNA: TGTGCCAGCCAAGATACCGGTAGGGGCCAAGGTCAGCCCCAGCATTTT

V: TRBV3-1
size: many
D: TRBD1
J: TRBJ1-2
CDR3: CASSLDRASNYGYTF
DNA: TGTGCCAGCAGCCTCGACAGGGCGAGTAACTATGGCTACACCTTC

V: TRBV15
size: many
D: .
J: TRBJ1-1
CDR3: CATSKGVTEAFF
DNA: TGTGCCACCAGCAAAGGAGTCACTGAAGCTTTCTTT

V: TRBV7-2
size: many
D: .
J: TRBJ2-7
CDR3: CASSLDRVYEQYF
DNA: TGTGCCAGCAGCTTAGACAGGGTTTACGAGCAGTACTTC